These T cell receptor beta chains were read from a single sample in a study of shared clonotypes between healthy human individuals. Assay used: immunoSEQ multiplex PCR; TCRdb lists only in-frame clones, some missing. Of around 690,000 clones listed, about 90% are singletons. Sequencing was done on a sample of memory CD8+ T cells from PBMCs. These receptors all come from a man aged 18 to 29 in good health. Some clones in this sample may be carry-over from other donors' samples. Each CDR3 is given with its conserved first and last residue. Fields, in order: J gene, V gene, clone size, CDR3 length, D gene, CDR3 protein, CDR3 DNA. The D gene is left open where the match is weak. Clone size is not always given. Where it is, it says once, few, many or a class for expanded clones.

j_call: TRBJ2-3
v_call: TRBV27
clone_size: -
cdr3_length: 15
d_call: -
cdr3_aa: CASSLLAGVTDTQYF
cdr3_nt: TGTGCCAGCAGTTTACTAGCTGGGGTGACAGATACGCAGTATTTT

j_call: TRBJ2-1
v_call: TRBV4-1
clone_size: once
cdr3_length: 17
d_call: TRBD2
cdr3_aa: CASSQLIAGGIHNEQFF
cdr3_nt: TGCGCCAGCAGCCAGCTTATAGCGGGAGGGATTCACAATGAGCAGTTCTTC

j_call: TRBJ1-2
v_call: TRBV5-4
clone_size: -
cdr3_length: 12
d_call: -
cdr3_aa: CASSPDSYSYTF
cdr3_nt: TGTGCCAGCAGCCCGGACAGCTATAGCTACACCTTC

j_call: TRBJ2-7
v_call: TRBV7-9
clone_size: -
cdr3_length: 16
d_call: -
cdr3_aa: CASSPRPGRRDSEQYF
cdr3_nt: TGTGCCAGCAGCCCGCGCCCGGGACGCCGGGACTCCGAGCAGTACTTC

j_call: TRBJ2-1
v_call: TRBV7-3
clone_size: once
cdr3_length: 16
d_call: -
cdr3_aa: CASSLNSRPSYNEQFF
cdr3_nt: TGTGCCAGCAGCTTAAATTCGAGGCCCTCCTACAATGAGCAGTTCTTC

j_call: TRBJ1-1
v_call: TRBV9
clone_size: -
cdr3_length: 14
d_call: -
cdr3_aa: CASSAMAVNTEAFF
cdr3_nt: TGTGCCAGCAGCGCGATGGCAGTGAACACTGAAGCTTTCTTT

j_call: TRBJ1-5
v_call: TRBV9
clone_size: -
cdr3_length: 15
d_call: TRBD1
cdr3_aa: CASSQGQGANQPQHF
cdr3_nt: TGTGCCAGCAGCCAGGGACAGGGGGCGAATCAGCCCCAGCATTTT

j_call: TRBJ2-7
v_call: TRBV9
clone_size: -
cdr3_length: 16
d_call: TRBD2
cdr3_aa: CASSGKGTSQTYEQYF
cdr3_nt: TGTGCCAGCAGCGGGAAGGGGACTAGTCAGACTTACGAGCAGTACTTC

j_call: TRBJ1-6
v_call: TRBV6-5
clone_size: -
cdr3_length: 15
d_call: TRBD1
cdr3_aa: CASKLVGQGASPLHF
cdr3_nt: TGTGCCAGCAAACTCGTCGGACAGGGTGCTTCACCCCTCCACTTT

j_call: TRBJ2-1
v_call: TRBV19
clone_size: -
cdr3_length: 16
d_call: -
cdr3_aa: CATAKGLRSSYNEQFF
cdr3_nt: TGTGCCACTGCGAAAGGGCTACGGAGCTCCTACAATGAGCAGTTCTTC

j_call: TRBJ1-2
v_call: TRBV28
clone_size: -
cdr3_length: 14
d_call: TRBD1
cdr3_aa: CASSVDRADYGYTF
cdr3_nt: TGTGCCAGCAGTGTAGACAGGGCCGACTATGGCTACACCTTC

j_call: TRBJ2-7
v_call: TRBV27
clone_size: -
cdr3_length: 14
d_call: -
cdr3_aa: CASSLGTPRQEQYF
cdr3_nt: TGTGCCAGCAGTTTAGGGACTCCCCGTCAAGAGCAGTACTTC

j_call: TRBJ2-7
v_call: TRBV4-1
clone_size: many
cdr3_length: 18
d_call: TRBD1
cdr3_aa: CASSQEPPRQGGAYEQYF
cdr3_nt: TGCGCCAGCAGCCAAGAGCCCCCTAGACAGGGGGGAGCCTACGAGCAGTACTTC

j_call: TRBJ2-4
v_call: TRBV4-2
clone_size: -
cdr3_length: 17
d_call: -
cdr3_aa: CASSQAGSVLAKNIQYF
cdr3_nt: TGTGCCAGCAGCCAAGCAGGCAGCGTACTAGCCAAAAACATTCAGTACTTC

j_call: TRBJ1-2
v_call: TRBV5-1
clone_size: -
cdr3_length: 16
d_call: TRBD1
cdr3_aa: CASSVRTGGSNYGYTF
cdr3_nt: TGCGCCAGCAGCGTAAGAACAGGGGGTTCTAACTATGGCTACACCTTC

j_call: TRBJ2-7
v_call: TRBV7-9
clone_size: once
cdr3_length: 15
d_call: -
cdr3_aa: CASNPIREMSDEQYF
cdr3_nt: TGTGCCAGCAACCCCATCCGGGAAATGAGCGACGAGCAGTACTTC

j_call: TRBJ2-1
v_call: TRBV7-9
clone_size: -
cdr3_length: 15
d_call: TRBD1
cdr3_aa: CASSLPGTGWDEQFF
cdr3_nt: TGTGCCAGCAGCTTACCCGGGACAGGGTGGGATGAGCAGTTCTTC

j_call: TRBJ2-1
v_call: TRBV7-9
clone_size: -
cdr3_length: 17
d_call: TRBD1
cdr3_aa: CASSPGGGDRGWNEQFF
cdr3_nt: TGTGCCAGCAGCCCAGGAGGCGGGGACAGGGGCTGGAATGAGCAGTTCTTC

j_call: TRBJ2-1
v_call: TRBV7-8
clone_size: -
cdr3_length: 13
d_call: -
cdr3_aa: CATAWVSYNEQFF
cdr3_nt: TGTGCCACCGCGTGGGTGTCCTACAATGAGCAGTTCTTC

j_call: TRBJ2-2
v_call: TRBV9
clone_size: -
cdr3_length: 16
d_call: -
cdr3_aa: CASSLLWDKNTGELFF
cdr3_nt: TGTGCCAGCAGCCTCCTATGGGACAAGAACACCGGGGAGCTGTTTTTT

j_call: TRBJ1-2
v_call: TRBV28
clone_size: -
cdr3_length: 14
d_call: TRBD1
cdr3_aa: CASSFRTGFKGYTF
cdr3_nt: TGTGCCAGCAGTTTCCGGACAGGGTTTAAGGGCTACACCTTC

j_call: TRBJ1-2
v_call: TRBV9
clone_size: -
cdr3_length: 15
d_call: -
cdr3_aa: CASSPGRTTNYGYTF
cdr3_nt: TGTGCCAGCAGCCCGGGGCGGACCACTAACTATGGCTACACCTTC

j_call: TRBJ1-2
v_call: TRBV15
clone_size: once
cdr3_length: 15
d_call: TRBD1
cdr3_aa: CATRQAGTGFDGYTF
cdr3_nt: TGTGCCACCAGACAAGCCGGGACAGGGTTCGATGGCTACACCTTC

j_call: TRBJ2-7
v_call: TRBV9
clone_size: -
cdr3_length: 15
d_call: -
cdr3_aa: CASSGYPEGSYEQYF
cdr3_nt: TGTGCCAGCAGCGGGTACCCGGAGGGCTCCTACGAGCAGTACTTC

j_call: TRBJ2-3
v_call: TRBV7-6
clone_size: -
cdr3_length: 15
d_call: -
cdr3_aa: CASSYAVGGTDTQYF
cdr3_nt: TGTGCCAGCAGCTATGCTGTCGGGGGAACAGATACGCAGTATTTT

j_call: TRBJ2-1
v_call: TRBV19
clone_size: -
cdr3_length: 13
d_call: TRBD1
cdr3_aa: CASRGTGTNEQFF
cdr3_nt: TGTGCCAGCAGGGGGACAGGGACTAATGAGCAGTTCTTC

j_call: TRBJ2-7
v_call: TRBV4-2
clone_size: -
cdr3_length: 15
d_call: -
cdr3_aa: CASSQETGNSYEQYF
cdr3_nt: TGTGCCAGCAGCCAAGAGACAGGTAACTCCTACGAGCAGTACTTC

j_call: TRBJ2-7
v_call: TRBV7-9
clone_size: -
cdr3_length: 13
d_call: TRBD2
cdr3_aa: CASRQSGKYEQYF
cdr3_nt: TGTGCCAGCAGGCAGAGCGGGAAGTACGAGCAGTACTTC

j_call: TRBJ2-1
v_call: TRBV10-3
clone_size: -
cdr3_length: 16
d_call: -
cdr3_aa: CAISESPSPNPNEQFF
cdr3_nt: TGTGCCATCAGTGAGTCTCCTAGCCCGAACCCCAATGAGCAGTTCTTC

j_call: TRBJ2-7
v_call: TRBV6-1
clone_size: -
cdr3_length: 14
d_call: -
cdr3_aa: CASSEGYSTYEQYF
cdr3_nt: TGTGCCAGCAGTGAAGGCTACAGCACCTACGAGCAGTACTTC

j_call: TRBJ1-5
v_call: TRBV21-1
clone_size: -
cdr3_length: 15
d_call: -
cdr3_aa: CASSRGLSIDQPQHF
cdr3_nt: TGTGCCAGCAGCAGGGGTTTGTCCATCGATCAGCCCCAGCATTTT

j_call: TRBJ2-3
v_call: TRBV5-4
clone_size: -
cdr3_length: 18
d_call: -
cdr3_aa: CASSPLRDSVASTDTQYF
cdr3_nt: TGTGCCAGCAGCCCTCTCAGGGATAGCGTCGCTAGCACAGATACGCAGTATTTT

j_call: TRBJ1-1
v_call: TRBV27
clone_size: -
cdr3_length: 14
d_call: -
cdr3_aa: CASSHYRGNTEAFF
cdr3_nt: TGTGCCAGCAGTCATTACCGGGGTAACACTGAAGCTTTCTTT

j_call: TRBJ2-7
v_call: TRBV29-1
clone_size: -
cdr3_length: 13
d_call: TRBD2
cdr3_aa: CSVEGGGSYEQYF
cdr3_nt: TGCAGCGTTGAAGGGGGGGGATCCTACGAGCAGTACTTC

j_call: TRBJ2-7
v_call: TRBV4-1
clone_size: once
cdr3_length: 16
d_call: TRBD1
cdr3_aa: CASSPRGDRGPYEQYF
cdr3_nt: TGCGCCAGCAGCCCGCGGGGGGACAGGGGGCCCTACGAGCAGTACTTC

j_call: TRBJ2-5
v_call: TRBV27
clone_size: -
cdr3_length: 16
d_call: -
cdr3_aa: CASSPYRGLGGETQYF
cdr3_nt: TGTGCCAGCAGCCCCTATCGGGGGTTAGGGGGCGAGACCCAGTACTTC

j_call: TRBJ2-1
v_call: TRBV6-1
clone_size: -
cdr3_length: 11
d_call: -
cdr3_aa: CASREYNEQFF
cdr3_nt: TGTGCCAGCAGGGAATACAATGAGCAGTTCTTC

j_call: TRBJ2-7
v_call: TRBV7-9
clone_size: -
cdr3_length: 13
d_call: -
cdr3_aa: CASSGSESYEQYF
cdr3_nt: TGTGCCAGCAGTGGATCCGAGTCCTACGAGCAGTACTTC

j_call: TRBJ2-1
v_call: TRBV11-3
clone_size: -
cdr3_length: 14
d_call: TRBD1
cdr3_aa: CASSSGQGAGEQFF
cdr3_nt: TGTGCCAGCAGCTCGGGACAGGGGGCCGGTGAGCAGTTCTTC

j_call: TRBJ2-7
v_call: TRBV11-2
clone_size: -
cdr3_length: 13
d_call: TRBD2
cdr3_aa: CASSISPSGEQYF
cdr3_nt: TGTGCCAGCAGCATCTCACCTAGCGGCGAGCAGTACTTC

j_call: TRBJ2-7
v_call: TRBV5-1
clone_size: -
cdr3_length: 17
d_call: -
cdr3_aa: CASSLGAIGQSSYEQYF
cdr3_nt: TGCGCCAGCAGCTTGGGCGCGATCGGACAGAGCTCCTACGAGCAGTACTTC